Here is one T cell receptor (beta chain) with its context. This sample was taken from a study of blood T cell repertoires in COVID-19. Looking at the study overall: Sites in the United States, Italy and Spain provided acute and convalescent COVID-19 samples. PBMCs, B-cell-depleted T cells, or T cells provided the cDNA or gDNA that made up the material.

Original methodology: The assay estimated nucleated cells by amplifying reference gene primers. TCRdb's table, derived via immunoSEQ multiplex PCR, lists solely in-frame clones and lacks some. That table is the source of V, J and clone size, and D and trimming were worked out from the DNA. The sample lists about 210,000 clones, around 86% seen once, with roughly 5.5% in the top ten. Patients at the Seattle site were enrolled during active infection and followed longitudinally. V lost 6 bases, J lost 8 bases, and 16 bases lay in between. In germline, CDR1 is MNHEY, CDR2 SVGAGI. This CDR3 is 14 amino acids long.

The gene calls are TRBV6-5 and TRBJ1-4; D gene uncertain. Source material: peripheral blood. This TCR came from a woman in her seventies with COVID-19, enrolled during active disease. The CDR3 reads CASRRSSPLEKLFF. The CDR3 DNA reads as TGTGCCAGCAGGCGGTCAAGCCCTCTCGAAAAACTGTTTTTT.